This paragraph reports one T cell receptor beta chain. Its specific antigen is unknown. No base quality information exists; no much larger clone differs at one position. The data were obtained in a study of cytomegalovirus exposure and HLA in healthy donors (dated by TCRdb to about 2017). Looking at the study overall: An earlier analysis of under 600 of the donors reported more than 250 Gb of sequence data and 117 million unique TCR beta sequences from roughly 180 million T cells. Every discovery cohort repertoire had been produced on one sequencing platform. Rather than using new phenotypic data, the later analysis identified candidate immune exposures from TCR beta sequences and from how often those sequences occurred across donors. To decide whether each TCR beta V gene segment behaved as functional or pseudogenic, an earlier analysis of some 600 of the donors relied on high-throughput TCR beta sequencing. Donor age, sex, ethnicity and CMV serostatus were collected together with the repertoire data. HLA typing covered class I and class II loci at four-digit resolution. Of the approximately 400 genotyped donors, 65% to 90% fell in the genetic ancestry cluster associated with self-reported Caucasian donors. Typing coverage differed by locus: A, B, C, DRB1 and DQB1 were typed in roughly 620-630 donors, DQA1 in 500 to 550, DPA1 in 606, and DPB1 in just under 480. Roughly five DR-DQ haplotypes were handled as single units for association and clustering, since linkage in the cohort was strong. Among 398 genotyped donors of the cohort, an average of 235,054 unique TCR beta nucleotide sequences were sequenced per donor, 15% to 20% of them non-productive. Approximately 300 gigabases of sequencing data and around 85 million unique TCR sequences made up an early release that covered 640 HLA-typed donors. High-throughput TCR immunosequencing, statistical association of individual TCRs with disease status, and machine learning were combined to predict cytomegalovirus infection status. The study aimed to test whether cataloging public T cell receptors could reveal signatures of past pathogen exposure. The study used immunosequencing to profile the T cell repertoires of approximately 650 subjects and linked those repertoires to cytomegalovirus serostatus. Genome-wide SNP genotypes for about 55% of the roughly 670 donors were used in a later genetic analysis, which treated that subset as a discovery cohort. In a later analysis, previously published TCR beta repertoires from 666 donors were re-analyzed and high-resolution HLA genotyping was added so that TCR occurrence patterns could be studied. Besides the first cohort of roughly 640 subjects, a separate validation cohort made up of 120 different subjects was used. Paper-wide results and their limitations: A further reported finding was that TCR beta sequences accurately predicted the HLA-A and HLA-B alleles for most subjects in the first cohort. Most CMV-associated TCR beta chains appeared to be HLA-restricted in a later analysis, and the HLA associations seemed to be driven largely by CMV exposure. Linkage disequilibrium might explain the correlated functional status among segregating V segments, but an unknown experimental factor could not be ruled out. Immune exposure information for the cohort was limited to CMV serostatus. The authors suggested that the approach could potentially be generalized to other disease states and immunological phenotypes. In a later analysis, TCR association rates were found to vary across HLA loci, with the most associated TCRs seen for DRB1 alleles and the fewest for HLA-C alleles. In a later genetic analysis, fewer N-insertions in productive TCRs were reported among donors in an Asian-associated ancestry cluster than the roughly 670-donor mean. When HLA alleles, especially DR and DQ, strongly co-occurred, TCR associations were difficult to assign to individual alleles. According to a later analysis, parvovirus B19, influenza, CMV and Epstein-Barr virus appeared linked to several top co-occurrence clusters. Presence/absence analyses assumed roughly uniform sequencing depth across donors, an assumption that may not hold. The earlier analysis of about 600 of the donors excluded approximately 17 rarely observed V segments, including chromosome 9 orphons, because counts were too low. An earlier analysis of roughly 570 of the donors showed that most TCR beta V segments appeared in productive rearrangements either about 90% or about 30% of the time, which broadly matched IMGT annotations. The study gave a list of about 170 TCR beta chains associated with cytomegalovirus. V-gene and J-gene trimming of TCR beta chains was associated with a missense DCLRE1C variant in a later genetic analysis, and the association was replicated in an independent cohort. Cytomegalovirus status was reported to be diagnosed by the classifier with high specificity and sensitivity in both the original and validation cohorts. This cohort had only TCR beta chains sequenced, and the lack of alpha or paired-chain data limited which features could be detected. Across donors, most TCR sequences were observed very rarely, whereas some public TCRs were present in many individuals. Some IMGT-functional V segments, including TRBV6-2 and TRBV6-3, could not be told apart with the 87-base-pair reads, so those segments were excluded. Because HLA typing was missing for some donors at each locus, association tests included only the typed subset. Three of the identified cytomegalovirus-associated TCR beta chains were confirmed in vitro to be specific for cytomegalovirus antigens. A cluster of highly shared sequence variants was judged likely to represent a technical artifact of the sequencing pipeline. In a later analysis, HLA-associated TCR beta chains showed more clonal expansion and lower generation probabilities than non-associated chains that were equally common. In a later analysis, some 17,000 TCR beta sequences were associated with specific HLA alleles at a false discovery rate of 0.05.

Compared with germline, V lacks 5 bases and J lacks 3 bases; bases without a gene match: 10. The germline V gene encodes CDR1 SEHNR and CDR2 FQNEAQ (reference sequence). The CDR3 measures 18 amino acids from cysteine to phenylalanine. Only the CDR3 DNA is retained, 54 bases long and in frame from the first base. The method behind the library was the immunoSEQ multiplex PCR assay. For the multiplex PCR, a mixture combining 60 forward primers for TCR Vbeta segments and 13 reverse primers for TCR Jbeta segments was used. A multiplex PCR assay on genomic DNA amplified the CDR3 region of rearranged TCR beta genes. On the Illumina HiSeq System, the amplified TCR beta libraries were sequenced as 87-base-pair reads. The original methods were these. A later analysis counted around 72 million unique TCR beta chains across the 700 or so repertoires, and about 10 million of these chains were shared by at least two donors. Raw reads were error-corrected and collapsed into unique sequences by a nearest-neighbor algorithm in which closely related sequences were merged to remove PCR and sequencing errors. CDR3 sequences were aligned to IMGT reference sequences to assign V, D and J gene segments. For a sequence to be retained, a match of at least six nucleotides to both a V gene segment and a J gene segment was required. Rearrangements were called productive when the CDR3 lacked stop codons and stayed in frame with V and J; all others were non-productive. CDR3 was defined according to IMGT convention as the region running from the second conserved V-encoded cysteine to the conserved J-encoded phenylalanine. The earlier analysis of fewer than 750 of the donors excluded sequences that lacked an unambiguous match to a single V gene segment. An earlier analysis of approximately 590 of the donors called V segments functional above 56.7% productive rearrangements and segregating when the between-donor standard deviation exceeded 5%. A statistical classification framework was built for diagnosing cytomegalovirus status from the catalog of TCR beta chain sequences. V and J gene assignment, in a later analysis, came from comparing TCR nucleotide sequences with IMGT/GENE-DB human TR gene sequences. In a later analysis, CDR3 sequences and most-parsimonious VDJ recombination scenarios were assigned using the TCRdist pipeline. In a later analysis, each TCR beta chain was defined by its CDR3 amino acid sequence together with its V-gene family, and reads lacking a unique V-gene family were excluded. In a later analysis, 450 to 600 highly shared, low-generation-probability nucleotide sequences were removed to address suspected cross-contamination and a sequencing artifact. A later analysis calculated a clonal expansion index for each public chain from normalized within-repertoire ranks of inferred template counts. A later analysis computed generation probabilities with a VDJ recombination model fitted to out-of-frame rearrangements, and checked the results against IGoR. Hypergeometric tests were used in a later analysis to score TCR-TCR, TCR-HLA and TCR-CMV co-occurrence, with a repertoire-size bias correction applied to the TCR pairs. A later analysis estimated false discovery rates by permuting HLA or CMV assignments 20 times. A later analysis grouped co-occurring TCRs with DBSCAN, adding TCRdist sequence similarity when clustering within HLA-allele-positive subsets. Co-occurrence clustering excluded repertoires with fewer than 30,000 or more than 120,000 public chains, plus five with anomalous nucleotide sharing. Imported from immuneACCESS, the table was reduced by TCRdb to in-frame sequences with V and J called. These copies leave out some clones; in studies compared against another copy, an unresolved V gene accounts for under half, and the cause of the remainder is not known. V and J calls and clone size are as listed in that table; D and trimming were resolved from the DNA. Across this sample there are some 140,000 clones, with 60% to 85% seen only once. In total, the top ten clones hold about 3% of the sample.

The cohort consisted of more than 650 healthy bone marrow donors. At the time of sampling, all cohort members were nominally healthy, though unrecorded immune exposures were likely present. The donor was CMV seronegative and belonged to the group of 350 to 400 seronegative cohort members. Each donor provided a peripheral blood sample, and peripheral blood mononuclear cells were used for TCR beta sequencing. Genomic DNA extraction from the blood cell samples was performed with the Qiagen DNeasy Blood Extraction Kit. This chain is built from TRBV7-9 and TRBJ2-1; TRBD2 matches 13 bases in the middle. The receptor was derived from a young man in good health and CMV-seronegative. The specimen was PBMCs. The CDR3 sequence is CASSPTSGGALNYNEQFF. The nucleotide sequence is given as TGTGCCAGCAGCCCCACTAGCGGGGGGGCTCTGAACTACAATGAGCAGTTCTTC.